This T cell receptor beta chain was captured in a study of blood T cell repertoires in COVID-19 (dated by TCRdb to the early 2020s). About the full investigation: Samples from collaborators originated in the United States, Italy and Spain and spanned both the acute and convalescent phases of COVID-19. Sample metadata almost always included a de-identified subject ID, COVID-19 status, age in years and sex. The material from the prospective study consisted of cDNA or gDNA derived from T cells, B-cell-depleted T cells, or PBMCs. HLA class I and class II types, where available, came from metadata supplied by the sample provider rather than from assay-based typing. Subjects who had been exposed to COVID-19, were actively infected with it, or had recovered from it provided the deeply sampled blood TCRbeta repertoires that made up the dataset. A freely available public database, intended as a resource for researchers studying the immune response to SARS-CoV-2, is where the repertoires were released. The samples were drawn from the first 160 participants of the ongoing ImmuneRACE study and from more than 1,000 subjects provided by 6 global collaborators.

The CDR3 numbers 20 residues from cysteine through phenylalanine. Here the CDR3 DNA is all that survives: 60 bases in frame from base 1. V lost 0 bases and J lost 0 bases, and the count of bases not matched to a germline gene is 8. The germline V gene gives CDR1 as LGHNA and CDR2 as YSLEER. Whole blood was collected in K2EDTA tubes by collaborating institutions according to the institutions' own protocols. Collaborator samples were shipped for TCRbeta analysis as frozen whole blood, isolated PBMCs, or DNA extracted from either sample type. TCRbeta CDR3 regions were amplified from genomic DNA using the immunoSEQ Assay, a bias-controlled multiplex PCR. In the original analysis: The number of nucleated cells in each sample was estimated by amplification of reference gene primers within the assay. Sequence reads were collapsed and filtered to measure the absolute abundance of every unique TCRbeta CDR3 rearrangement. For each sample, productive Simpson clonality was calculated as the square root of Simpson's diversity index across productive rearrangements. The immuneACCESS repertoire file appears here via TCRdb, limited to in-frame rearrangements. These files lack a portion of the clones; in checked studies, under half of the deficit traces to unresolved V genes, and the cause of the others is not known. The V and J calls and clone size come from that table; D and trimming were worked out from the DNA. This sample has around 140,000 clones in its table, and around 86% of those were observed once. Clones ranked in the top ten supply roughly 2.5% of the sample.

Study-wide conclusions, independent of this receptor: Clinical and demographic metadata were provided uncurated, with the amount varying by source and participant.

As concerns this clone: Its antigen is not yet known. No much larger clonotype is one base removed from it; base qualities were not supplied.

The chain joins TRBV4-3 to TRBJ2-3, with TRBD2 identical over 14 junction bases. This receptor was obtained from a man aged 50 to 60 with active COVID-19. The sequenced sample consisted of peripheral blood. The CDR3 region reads CASSQERTSGGSLSTDTQYF. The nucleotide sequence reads TGCGCCAGCAGCCAAGAAAGGACTAGCGGGGGGTCACTAAGCACAGATACGCAGTATTTT.